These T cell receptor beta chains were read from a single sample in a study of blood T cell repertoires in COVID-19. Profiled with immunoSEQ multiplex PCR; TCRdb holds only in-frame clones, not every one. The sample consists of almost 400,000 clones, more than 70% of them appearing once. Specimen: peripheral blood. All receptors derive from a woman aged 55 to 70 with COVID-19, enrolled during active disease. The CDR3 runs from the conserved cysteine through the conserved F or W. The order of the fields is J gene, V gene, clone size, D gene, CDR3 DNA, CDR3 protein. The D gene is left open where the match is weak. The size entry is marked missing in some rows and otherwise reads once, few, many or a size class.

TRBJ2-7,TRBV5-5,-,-,TGTGCCAGCCGGGGGATGCCCTCCTACGAGCAGTACTTC,CASRGMPSYEQYF
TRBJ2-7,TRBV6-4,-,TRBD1,TGTGCCAGCAGTGACCGTCGGGGACAGCCGACCTTATCCTACGAGCAGTACTTC,CASSDRRGQPTLSYEQYF
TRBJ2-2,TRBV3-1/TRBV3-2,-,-,TGTGCCAGCAGCCAAGAAAGGAGTCTAGAGTCCACCGGGGAGCTGTTTTTT,CASSQERSLESTGELFF
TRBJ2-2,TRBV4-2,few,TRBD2,TGTGCCAGCAGCCCTGAAGGGCGGGGGGGCGGCGGGGAGCTGTTTTTT,CASSPEGRGGGGELFF
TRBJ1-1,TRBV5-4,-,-,TGTGCCAGCAGCTTGACCGTCTCGGGCACTGAAGCTTTCTTT,CASSLTVSGTEAFF
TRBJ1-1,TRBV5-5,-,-,TGTGCCAGCAGCCCGAACAGGGTGGAGGCCACTGAAGCTTTCTTT,CASSPNRVEATEAFF
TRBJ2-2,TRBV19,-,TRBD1,TGTGCCAGTAGTATAAGGGCAGGGGGTGCCCTCAACACCGGGGAGCTGTTTTTT,CASSIRAGGALNTGELFF
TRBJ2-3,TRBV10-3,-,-,TGTGCCATCAACAAGGGGAGCACAGATACGCAGTATTTT,CAINKGSTDTQYF
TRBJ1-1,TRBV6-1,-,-,TGTGCCAGCAGTGAGGGCAGGGCGGTCACTGAAGCTTTCTTT,CASSEGRAVTEAFF
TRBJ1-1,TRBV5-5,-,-,TGTGCCAGCAGCTCCCGGACAAACGGTGAAGCTTTCTTT,CASSSRTNGEAFF
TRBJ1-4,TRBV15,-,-,TGTGCCACCAGCAGAGATCGAGGAGATGAAAAACTGTTTTTT,CATSRDRGDEKLFF
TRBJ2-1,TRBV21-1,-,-,TGTGCCAGCAGCAAGACCGGGACTAGGTTTTACAATGAGCAGTTCTTC,CASSKTGTRFYNEQFF
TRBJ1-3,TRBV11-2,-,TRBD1,TGTGCCAGCAGCTTAGTGGACAGGGGTATGAACACCATATATTTT,CASSLVDRGMNTIYF
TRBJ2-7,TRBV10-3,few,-,TGTGCCATCAGTGAGTCGGCAGGGTATTCCTACGAGCAGTACTTC,CAISESAGYSYEQYF
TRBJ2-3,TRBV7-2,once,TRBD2,TGTGCCAGCAGCTTTGCCGGGACTAGCGGGGGAAGCGGCACAGATACGCAGTATTTT,CASSFAGTSGGSGTDTQYF
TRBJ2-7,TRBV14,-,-,TGTGCCAGCAGCCAAGTCTTCTACGAGCAGTACTTC,CASSQVFYEQYF
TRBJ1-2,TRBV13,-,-,TGTGCCAGCAGCTTGGGGCAGATCGACTATGGCTACACCTTC,CASSLGQIDYGYTF